This T cell receptor beta chain is from a study of breast tumors, draining lymph nodes, adjacent tissues. Breast cancer patients provided tissue from their axillary draining lymph nodes. This clonotype is termed medium-sized. The target antigen is unknown. J lost 8 bases, V lost 5 bases, and 9 bases had no gene match. CDR3 length: 14 residues. Germline V gives CDR1 SQVTM, CDR2 ANQGSEA. TCRdb used MiXCR to reprocess the multiplex PCR reads, holding one entry per CDR3 protein. The repertoire has about 230,000 distinct CDR3 sequences, 32% of them found once; the top ten carry approximately 1.4%. Whole-study findings and limits: Compared with lymph nodes, tumors were less diverse; compared with nontumor tissue, more.

This TCR came from a female donor with breast cancer. Some clones in this sample may be carry-over from other donors' samples. The sequencing sample was made of axillary lymph node tissue. The gene calls are TRBV29-1 and TRBJ2-2; 9 bases match TRBD1. The CDR3 spells CSVRGQGNLGELFF. The CDR3 region has the DNA TGCAGCGTTAGGGGACAGGGTAATTTAGGGGAGCTGTTTTTT.